This section outlines one TCR beta chain sequence together with its context. These data belong to a study of blood T cell repertoires in COVID-19. Some clones are missing from TCRdb's copy, which holds only in-frame ones; the method was immunoSEQ multiplex PCR. The sample shows a few hundred thousand clones, under 85% of them seen only once. The CDR3 sequence is 13 residues long. Germline values: CDR1 SEHNR, CDR2 FQNEAQ (reference sequence). V was trimmed by 1 base and J by 8 bases, leaving 11 bases between them. The sample taken for sequencing was PBMCs or T cells enriched from blood (not recorded which). The J gene is TRBJ1-2, the V gene TRBV7-9, with D possibly being TRBD1 (6 bases). This receptor was taken from a woman aged 50 to 60 who had recovered from COVID-19. This CDR3 reads CASSLDRVGGYTF. Here the CDR3 DNA reads TGTGCCAGCAGCTTAGACAGGGTAGGAGGCTACACCTTC.